These 30 T cell receptor beta chains were sequenced from one sample in a study of T cells expressing NK-cell markers. No DNA is given; TCRdb re-called the 5' RACE reads and lists each CDR3 protein once. This sample's table reports around 470,000 distinct CDR3 sequences. The specimen was blood T cells: a sorted CD56 or NKG2C T cell subset, CD4+ or CD8+ T cells, or bulk PBMC T cells (not recorded which). The receptor set was obtained from a woman between 45 and 65 years old in good health.

V gene TRBV5-5 combines with J gene TRBJ1-4. Germline CDR1 reads SGHKS; CDR2 reads YYEKEE (reference sequence). The CDR3 has 15 amino acids. This CDR3 is CASSLAGWTNEKLFF.

J is TRBJ2-3 and V is TRBV4-2. Germline V gene sequence: CDR1 LGHNA, CDR2 YNFKEQ. The CDR3 is made up of 17 amino acids. CDR3: CASSQGSSETSTDTQYF.

The V and J genes are TRBV12-3 or TRBV12-4 and TRBJ2-3; the TRBD1 assignment by TCRdb is unverifiable without DNA. The CDR3 totals 11 residues. The CDR3 is CGSSQGDTQYF.

The chain couples TRBV6-5 to TRBJ1-1. Germline CDR1 MNHEY, CDR2 SVGAGI. The CDR3 runs 14 residues. The CDR3 region is CASSYSTPNTEAFF.

The rearrangement uses TRBV12-3 or TRBV12-4 and TRBJ1-5; there is no DNA to check the TCRdb D call of TRBD1. This CDR3 comprises 16 residues. The CDR3 region is CASSITGTGVNQPQHF.

The V call is TRBV11-3, the J call TRBJ2-2; TCRdb selects TRBD1, and the lack of DNA leaves this call unchecked. Germline V gene data show CDR1 as SGHNT and CDR2 as YENEEA. CDR3 length: 15 residues. CDR3 region: CASSPSGGFTGELFF.

V is TRBV27 and J is TRBJ2-1; absent DNA, TCRdb's TRBD2 call cannot be checked. The CDR3 loop spans 13 amino acids. Germline lookup yields CDR1 MNHEY and CDR2 SMNVEV (reference sequence). The CDR3 reads CASSALATSEQFF.

V usage is TRBV11-1 and J usage is TRBJ2-1; TCRdb's D call of TRBD2 is untestable without DNA. The CDR3 is 16 residues long. Germline V gene sequence: CDR1 SGHAT, CDR2 FQDESV (reference sequence). CDR3 loop: CASSSRLAGLINEQFF. The full variable domain, its missing parts supplied by reference TRBV11-1 and TRBJ2-1, is EAEVAQSPRYKITEKSQAVAFWCDPISGHATLYWYRQILGQGPELLVQFQDESVVDDSQLPKDRFSAERLKGVDSTLKIQPAELGDSAMYLCASSSRLAGLINEQFFGPGTRLTVL.

This chain uses TRBV2 with TRBJ1-5; the D call from TCRdb, TRBD1, cannot be confirmed without DNA. The CDR3 covers 17 residues. Per the germline V gene, CDR1 is SNHLY and CDR2 is FYNNEI. CDR3: CASSLARGGIGNQPQHF. Based on the CDR3 plus reference TRBV2 and TRBJ1-5, the full variable domain is EPEVTQTPSHQVTQMGQEVILRCVPISNHLYFYWYRQILGQKVEFLVSFYNNEISEKSEIFDDQFSVERPDGSNFTLKIRSTKLEDSAMYFCASSLARGGIGNQPQHFGDGTRLSIL.

The rearrangement uses TRBV4-2 and TRBJ2-3; absent DNA, TCRdb's TRBD2 call cannot be checked. The CDR3 length is 15 residues. Germline CDR1 LGHNA, CDR2 YNFKEQ. CDR3 sequence: CASSQGLAQGDTQYF.

This chain links TRBV29-1 with TRBJ2-4; the D gene TCRdb calls, TRBD1, cannot be checked with no DNA. CDR3 size: 13 residues. Germline V CDR1 and CDR2: SQVTM, ANQGSEA. The CDR3 loop reads CSGTGVGKNIQYF.

The chain uses TRBV19 and TRBJ2-2; the D gene TCRdb calls, TRBD2, cannot be checked with no DNA. Germline values: CDR1 LNHDA, CDR2 SQIVND (reference sequence). The CDR3 runs to 18 residues. CDR3 protein: CASSIGLAGGVNTGELFF.

This chain uses TRBV3-1 with TRBJ2-5; TCRdb names TRBD2, which stays unverified in the absence of DNA. Germline CDR1 and CDR2: LGHDT and YNNKEL (reference sequence). CDR3 length: 15 residues. The chain's CDR3 is CASSRGTPFKETQYF.

This chain joins TRBV7-9 and TRBJ2-1; no DNA is available, so the TRBD2 call from TCRdb remains unchecked. The CDR3 is 17 amino acids. Germline V CDR1 and CDR2: SEHNR, FQNEAQ (reference sequence). This CDR3 is CASRLLRPGLPPNEQFF.

This chain uses TRBV4-1 with TRBJ2-2. This CDR3 has 15 residues. CDR1 is MGHRA, CDR2 YSYEKL, per germline. This CDR3 reads CASSQYTKNTGELFF.

The rearrangement links TRBV29-1 to TRBJ1-2; checking the TCRdb D call of TRBD1 is not possible without DNA. This CDR3 spans 13 amino acids. CDR1 is SQVTM and CDR2 is ANQGSEA in the germline V gene. The CDR3 sequence: CSARTAPNYGYTF.

CDR3 in amino acids: CASSPYVAGGPDTQYF. This rearrangement joins TRBV5-1 to TRBJ2-3; the D call of TRBD2 rests on TCRdb alone, since no DNA is present to check it. The germline CDR1 and CDR2 sequences are SGHRS and YFSETQ. CDR3 length: 16 amino acids.

The chain joins TRBV20-1 to TRBJ2-5; checking the TCRdb D call of TRBD1 is not possible without DNA. Germline V gene sequence: CDR1 DFQATT, CDR2 SNEGSKA (reference sequence). The CDR3 totals 14 residues. This CDR3 is CSALLAPKAGTQYF.

V usage is TRBV6-5 and J usage is TRBJ2-1. The CDR3 has 14 residues. The V gene's germline CDR1 is MNHEY and CDR2 SVGAGI. This CDR3 reads CASSSRGVYNEQFF.

The rearrangement joins TRBV29-1 to TRBJ1-1; the TCRdb D gene call, TRBD1, has no DNA to confirm it. Per germline, CDR1 SQVTM and CDR2 ANQGSEA. CDR3 length: 13 amino acids. The CDR3 sequence: CSVFQQGGLLAFF. The variable domain in full, completed from reference TRBV29-1 and TRBJ1-1, reads SAVISQKPSRDICQRGTSLTIQCQVDSQVTMMFWYRQQPGQSLTLIATANQGSEATYESGFVIDKFPISRPNLTFSTLTVSNMSPEDSSIYLCSVFQQGGLLAFFGQGTRLTVV.

This chain uses TRBV20-1 with TRBJ2-1; TCRdb names TRBD2, which stays unverified in the absence of DNA. CDR3 length: 15 amino acids. Per germline, CDR1 DFQATT and CDR2 SNEGSKA (reference sequence). This chain's CDR3 is CSARILGGLVGEQFF.

The chain has TRBV12-3 or TRBV12-4 and TRBJ2-2. This CDR3 is built from 14 residues. The chain's CDR3 is CASSLQGRVGELFF.

The rearrangement uses TRBV7-9 and TRBJ1-1; TCRdb calls TRBD1, which cannot be checked without DNA. The CDR3 consists of 15 residues. CDR1 is SEHNR and CDR2 is FQNEAQ in the germline V gene (reference sequence). The chain's CDR3 is CASISEQTVNTEAFF.

The CDR3 loop is CASTEHRETQYF. The chain has TRBV2 and TRBJ2-5. CDR1 is SNHLY, CDR2 FYNNEI, per germline. This CDR3 comprises 12 residues.

The chain couples TRBV14 to TRBJ1-3; TCRdb indicates TRBD1, and absent DNA this call remains unverified. CDR3 size: 14 residues. The germline gives CDR1 SGHDN, CDR2 FVKESK. The CDR3 sequence is CASSQEVTGDTIYF. The full variable domain, completed using reference TRBV14 and TRBJ1-3, is EAGVTQFPSHSVIEKGQTVTLRCDPISGHDNLYWYRRVMGKEIKFLLHFVKESKQDESGMPNNRFLAERTGGTYSTLKVQPAELEDSGVYFCASSQEVTGDTIYFGEGSWLTVV.

The gene calls are TRBV3-1 and TRBJ2-1; TCRdb designates TRBD1, a call that cannot be tested without DNA. Per germline, CDR1 LGHDT and CDR2 YNNKEL (reference sequence). The CDR3 has 14 amino acids. CDR3 residues: CASTGDKNNNEQFF.

The rearrangement links TRBV19 to TRBJ1-1; without DNA, the TCRdb call of TRBD1 cannot be checked. The germline CDR1 and CDR2 sequences are LNHDA and SQIVND (reference sequence). This CDR3 is built from 14 residues. Here the CDR3 reads CASCRGVLNTEAFF.

V is TRBV20-1 and J is TRBJ2-1; TCRdb reports TRBD1, a call that lacks DNA to check it against. Germline CDR1 and CDR2: DFQATT and SNEGSKA (reference sequence). This CDR3 has 13 residues. This CDR3 reads CSAESGIRNEQFF.

The chain employs TRBV7-2 and TRBJ2-3; TCRdb gives TRBD1 as the D gene, but with no DNA this cannot be confirmed. The germline gives CDR1 SGHTA, CDR2 FQGNSA. The CDR3 totals 15 residues. CDR3: CASSFRDTDTDTQYF.

The chain uses TRBV12-3 or TRBV12-4 and TRBJ2-7; TCRdb outputs TRBD1, but without DNA this stays unchecked. The CDR3 has 14 amino acids. CDR3 loop: CASSLQGFGYEQYF.